These 21 T cell receptor beta chains came from one sample sequenced in a study of vaccination and CD4 T cells after COVID-19. Treatment meaning: approximately 9-day PBMC culture with coronavirus spike peptide pools or control peptides (ViraFEST assay). No antigens are known for them. Cultured CD4+ T cell DNA was sequenced using the Oncomine TCR Beta short-read assay. MiXCR was run by TCRdb on the PCR reads, yielding one entry per CDR3 protein. The repertoire holds 4,000 to 4,500 distinct CDR3 sequences, with around 21% as singletons. Sample: CD4+ T cells from blood, cultured in vitro, taken after SARS-CoV-2 vaccination. These receptors all stem from a human donor who had recovered from COVID-19.

A few counts support this clonotype. V gene TRBV18 combines with J gene TRBJ1-6; D remains ambiguous. Germline lookup yields CDR1 KGHSH and CDR2 LQKENI. The germline V and J ends were trimmed by 4 bases and 8 bases, with 12 bases remaining between them. This CDR3 is built from 14 residues. In DNA, the CDR3 is TGTGCCAGCTCACTAGTTTCGGCGGATTCACCCCTCCACTTT. Translation gives CASSLVSADSPLHF.

The chain employs TRBV6-1 and TRBJ1-1; 7 bases map to TRBD1. V gave up 6 bases and J gave up 5 bases; unmatched junction bases: 6. CDR1 is MNHNS, CDR2 SASEGT, per germline. CDR3 length: 13 residues. CDR3 in DNA: TGTGCCAGCAGCACGGGACAGTTAACTGAAGCTTTCTTT. Translated, it gives CASSTGQLTEAFF.

The chain couples TRBV29-1 to TRBJ1-1, with D maybe TRBD1 (5 bases). V gave up 4 bases and J gave up 1 base, with 7 bases separating them. The CDR3 contains 12 residues. From germline, CDR1 is SQVTM and CDR2 ANQGSEA. This CDR3 is CSVGGGNTEAFF. The CDR3 DNA reads as TGCAGCGTTGGGGGGGGGAACACTGAAGCTTTCTTT. Together with reference TRBV29-1 and TRBJ1-1, the CDR3 gives the full variable domain: SAVISQKPSRDICQRGTSLTIQCQVDSQVTMMFWYRQQPGQSLTLIATANQGSEATYESGFVIDKFPISRPNLTFSTLTVSNMSPEDSSIYLCSVGGGNTEAFFGQGTRLTVV.

The chain links TRBV19 to TRBJ1-1; D gene unclear. Germline loops: CDR1 LNHDA, CDR2 SQIVND (reference sequence). This CDR3 contains 11 residues. Between the trimmed V and J ends, which lost 5 bases and 0 bases, there was a span of 1 base. The CDR3 DNA reads TGTGCCAGTAGTCTGAACACTGAAGCTTTCTTT. Translated, it gives CASSLNTEAFF.

This clonotype came up a few times. The chain combines TRBV4-1 with TRBJ1-2; the D gene is possibly TRBD1 (5 bases). In germline, CDR1 is MGHRA, CDR2 YSYEKL. Trimming removed 1 base at V and 4 bases at J, with 13 bases between. The length of the CDR3 is 15 residues. The CDR3 coding sequence is TGCGCCAGCAGCCAAGGGGCAGGGCTAGGCTATGGCTACACCTTC. The encoded protein is CASSQGAGLGYGYTF.

This rearrangement joins TRBV7-2 to TRBJ1-1, with 11 bases matching TRBD1. The CDR3 consists of 19 residues. J was trimmed by 0 bases and V by 1 base; bases with no gene match: 10. Germline-derived CDR1 and CDR2 are SGHTA and FQGNSA. CDR3 sequence reads: CASSLVGTGGKSLNTEAFF. CDR3 nucleotide sequence: TGTGCCAGCAGCTTAGTGGGGACAGGGGGGAAGAGTTTGAACACTGAAGCTTTCTTT.

By share, this clonotype ranks as medium-sized (0.01 to 0.1%). This rearrangement joins TRBV7-2 to TRBJ2-7; the D gene could be TRBD1 or TRBD2 (5 bases each). The germline V gene encodes CDR1 SGHTA and CDR2 FQGNSA. Between the trimmed V and J ends, which lost 2 bases and 6 bases, there was a span of 17 bases. The CDR3 loop spans 15 amino acids. The CDR3 bases are TGTGCCAGCAGCTTATCATTTGGGGGTTTGGTCGAGCAGTACTTC. It translates to CASSLSFGGLVEQYF.

The genes are TRBV7-3 and TRBJ2-3, with 7 positions matching TRBD2. V was pared by 5 bases and J by 6 bases, with 17 bases of the junction left unmatched. CDR1 is SGHTA and CDR2 is FQGTGA in the germline V gene. The CDR3 covers 17 residues. The CDR3 DNA follows: TGTGCCAGCAGCCAGCGGAGCACGGGGGGTATAAGGGATACGCAGTATTTT. It encodes CASSQRSTGGIRDTQYF.

This clonotype is medium-sized. The chain links TRBV7-2 to TRBJ2-7; 7 bases map to TRBD1. Germline lookup yields CDR1 SGHTA and CDR2 FQGNSA. V gave up 4 bases and J gave up 3 bases; unmatched junction bases: 6. The CDR3 consists of 14 residues. Here the CDR3 DNA reads TGTGCCAGCAGCTCCTCGACAGGGAGCTACGAGCAGTACTTC. Translation: CASSSSTGSYEQYF.

The J gene is TRBJ2-3, the V gene TRBV6-4; D gene uncertain. With 2 bases removed from V and 8 bases from J, the gap between germline ends came to 14 bases. This CDR3 has 14 amino acids. CDR1 and CDR2 (germline): MRHNA, SNTAGT. CDR3 region: CASSDGWGVGTQYF. The CDR3, as DNA: TGTGCCAGCAGTGACGGATGGGGTGTGGGTACGCAGTATTTT.

Of note for this clonotype: Being one base from a much bigger clone, this may be a read error. The rearrangement links TRBV20-1 to TRBJ1-2; 7 positions match TRBD1. Germline V gene data show CDR1 as DFQATT and CDR2 as SNEGSKA (reference sequence). There are 12 residues in the CDR3. Germline trimming cut 6 bases from V and 5 bases from J; bases unmatched to any gene: 6. The CDR3 loop is CSAGTATYGYTF. Written as DNA, the CDR3 is TGCAGTGCCGGGACAGCAACTTATGGCTACACCTTC.

This clonotype is labeled as medium-sized. The chain joins TRBV6-1 to TRBJ2-7; 9 positions match TRBD1. From germline, CDR1 is MNHNS and CDR2 SASEGT. The CDR3 contains 17 residues. The ends lost 7 bases at V and 3 bases at J; junction bases unmatched: 16. The CDR3 bases are TGTGCCAGCACCCTGAGTGCCCTAACAGGGGGCTTCTACGAGCAGTACTTC. Translated, it gives CASTLSALTGGFYEQYF.

V gene TRBV6-1 combines with J gene TRBJ1-2; tentatively, D is TRBD1 (5 bases). The ends were cut back, 8 bases at V and 7 bases at J, with 11 bases in the middle. This CDR3 has 11 amino acids. Germline loops: CDR1 MNHNS, CDR2 SASEGT. Written as DNA, the CDR3 is TGTGCCAGCGGGCAGGGTTTTGGCTACACCTTC. Translation: CASGQGFGYTF.

This clonotype was picked up a small number of times. The chain employs TRBV6-1 and TRBJ1-2; 7 bases map to TRBD1. The junction had 9 bases not matched to a gene; V was cut back by 4 bases and J by 1 base. In germline, CDR1 is MNHNS, CDR2 SASEGT. The CDR3 sequence is 16 residues long. The CDR3 region is CASSGPTGTFNYGYTF. DNA for the CDR3: TGTGCCAGCAGTGGTCCGACAGGGACGTTTAACTATGGCTACACCTTC.

By sample share, this clonotype is medium-sized (0.01 to 0.1%). The chain couples TRBV20-1 to TRBJ1-6; D is perhaps TRBD1 (5 bases). Germline lookup yields CDR1 DFQATT and CDR2 SNEGSKA (reference sequence). V was pared by 5 bases and J by 7 bases, with 15 bases between. The CDR3 covers 14 residues. CDR3: CSAPPGSGNSPLHF. CDR3 DNA sequence: TGCAGTGCTCCTCCAGGGTCAGGGAATTCACCCCTCCACTTT.

This clonotype was counted only a few times. Here the CDR3 DNA reads TGTGCCAGCATCCCTGGGCGTCCAGGGCCCCAGCATTTT. Protein: CASIPGRPGPQHF. V gene TRBV5-8 combines with J gene TRBJ1-5; D unresolved. With 6 bases removed from V and 9 bases from J, the gap between germline ends came to 16 bases. CDR1 and CDR2 (germline): SGHTS, YDEGEE. The CDR3 contains 13 residues.

By its share, this clonotype is medium-sized (0.01 to 0.1%). V usage is TRBV7-2 and J usage is TRBJ2-5, with D perhaps matching TRBD2 (6 bases). The CDR3 extends over 21 amino acids. The V and J ends lost 2 bases and 3 bases respectively, with 31 bases between them. CDR1 is SGHTA, CDR2 FQGNSA, per germline. CDR3 nucleotide sequence: TGTGCCAGCAGCTTATTCAACCGCAGCGTCTCCTGGACTGGGGAGGAAGAGACCCAGTACTTC. It encodes CASSLFNRSVSWTGEEETQYF.

The chain uses TRBV28 and TRBJ1-3; D possibly corresponds to TRBD1 (6 bases). Trimming shortened V by 1 base and J by 2 bases, and 6 bases separated the two germline ends. The CDR3 loop spans 14 amino acids. Germline CDR1 is MDHEN and CDR2 is SYDVKM. The CDR3 sequence: CASSLSGAGNTIYF. The CDR3 DNA reads as TGTGCCAGCAGTTTATCAGGGGCTGGAAACACCATATATTTT.

This clonotype was seen a handful of times. The gene calls are TRBV25-1 and TRBJ1-2, with TRBD1 identical over 7 bases. V was pared by 4 bases and J by 4 bases, with 3 bases of the junction left unmatched. The CDR3 extends over 13 amino acids. From germline, CDR1 is MGHDK and CDR2 SYGVNS. The CDR3 spells CASSGGTVYGYTF. CDR3 nucleotide sequence: TGTGCCAGCAGTGGGGGGACAGTCTATGGCTACACCTTC.

A word on this clonotype: Compared with germline, one end of the junction differs, possibly owing to a read error. The CDR3 is CTTSEERTGSYGYTF. CDR3 coding DNA: TGTACCACCAGCGAAGAACGGACAGGTTCTTATGGCTACACCTTC. The V and J genes are TRBV15 and TRBJ1-2, with 7 bases aligning to TRBD1. The CDR3 has 15 amino acids. In germline, CDR1 is LNHNV, CDR2 YYDKDF (reference sequence).

By share, this clonotype ranks as medium-sized. The rearrangement links TRBV20-1 to TRBJ1-5, with 8 bases identical to TRBD1. Germline assignment: CDR1 DFQATT and CDR2 SNEGSKA (reference sequence). The CDR3 spans 15 residues. After removal of 5 bases from V and 2 bases from J, the junction contained 8 bases not matched to a gene. The CDR3 nucleotides are TGCAGTGCTCGCCCACAGGGGGGGCGCAATCAGCCCCAGCATTTT. Amino acid sequence: CSARPQGGRNQPQHF.